This TCR beta chain was obtained from a study of CD8 T cells in ankylosing spondylitis. General study findings and limits: Those disease-linked clones were CD8+; they were also relatively rare in peripheral blood.

The V gene's germline CDR1 is LGHDT and CDR2 YNNKEL (reference sequence). J gave up 7 bases and V 2 bases, and 2 bases lay outside the gene matches. The CDR3 sequence is 14 residues long. Using its own MiXCR run on the 5' RACE reads, TCRdb lists one record per CDR3 protein. The repertoire consists of some 140,000 distinct CDR3 sequences, with approximately 9.2% occurring once and the leading ten covering 7.3%. This clonotype has a count of ten or more. Its target is not known. The source material was synovial fluid, either unsorted or a sorted T cell fraction (not recorded which). The rearrangement links TRBV3-1 to TRBJ1-6; 7 positions agree with TRBD1. The clonotype comes from a male donor with ankylosing spondylitis. The CDR3 spells CASSQWDRNSPLHF. As DNA, the CDR3 is TGTGCCAGCAGCCAATGGGACAGAAATTCACCCCTCCACTTT.